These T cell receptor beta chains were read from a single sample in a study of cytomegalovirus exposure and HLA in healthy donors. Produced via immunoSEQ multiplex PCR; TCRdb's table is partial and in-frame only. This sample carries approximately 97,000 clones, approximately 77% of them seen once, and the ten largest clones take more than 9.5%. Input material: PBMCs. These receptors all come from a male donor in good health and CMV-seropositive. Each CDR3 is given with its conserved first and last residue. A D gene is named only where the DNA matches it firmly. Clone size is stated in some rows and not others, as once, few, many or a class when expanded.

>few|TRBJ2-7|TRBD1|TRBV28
TGTGCCAGCAGACGAAGAGGACAGGGGTCCTCCTACGAGCAGTACTTC
CASRRRGQGSSYEQYF
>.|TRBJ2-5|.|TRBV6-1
TGTGCCAGCAGACCCACAGCAGCCCAAGAGACCCAGTACTTC
CASRPTAAQETQYF
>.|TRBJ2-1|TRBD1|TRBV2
TGTGCCAGCAGGGGGACAGGGGGCGGCTACAATGAGCAGTTCTTC
CASRGTGGGYNEQFF
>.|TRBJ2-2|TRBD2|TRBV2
TGTGCCAGCAGTGAACGGTGGTACGCGGGAGGGAACACCGGGGAGCTGTTTTTT
CASSERWYAGGNTGELFF
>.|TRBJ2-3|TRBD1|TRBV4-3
TGCGCCAGCAGCCAAGGGACAGGGGGTACTTTAGATACGCAGTATTTT
CASSQGTGGTLDTQYF
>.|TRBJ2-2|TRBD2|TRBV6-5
TGTGCCAGCAGTCTGCGGGAGAATGCCGGGGAGCTGTTTTTT
CASSLRENAGELFF
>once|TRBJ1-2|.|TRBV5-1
TGCGCCAGCAGCCCCCTGGACAGCCATGGCTACACCTTC
CASSPLDSHGYTF
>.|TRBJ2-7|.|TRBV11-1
TGTGCCAGCAGCTTCGAAGGAATATGGGGCCACGAGCAGTACTTC
CASSFEGIWGHEQYF
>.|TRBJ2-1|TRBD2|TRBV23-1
TGCGCCAGCACGCCGGGACTAGCGGGAGGGCCGGGCAATGAGCAGTTCTTC
CASTPGLAGGPGNEQFF
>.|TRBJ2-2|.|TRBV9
TGTGCCAGCAGCGTAGTAGGGACTTCGAACACCGGGGAGCTGTTTTTT
CASSVVGTSNTGELFF
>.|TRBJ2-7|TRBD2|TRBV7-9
TGTTCCAGCAGCCCTAGCGGCTACGAGCAGTACTTC
CSSSPSGYEQYF
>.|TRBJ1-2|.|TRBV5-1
TGCGCCAGCAGCTCGAGACAGTCCTATGGCTACACCTTC
CASSSRQSYGYTF
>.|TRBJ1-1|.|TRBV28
TGTGCCAGCAGTATCAGGGGTGGGACTGAAGCTTTCTTT
CASSIRGGTEAFF
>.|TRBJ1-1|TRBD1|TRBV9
TGTGCCAGCAGCACACAGGGGGCCACTGAAGCTTTCTTT
CASSTQGATEAFF
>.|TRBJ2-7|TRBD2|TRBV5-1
TGCGCCAGCAGCATGACTAGCGGGAGGGTCTACGAGCAGTACTTC
CASSMTSGRVYEQYF
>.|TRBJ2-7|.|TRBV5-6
TGTGCCAGCAGCTTGGGCCAGGGGCGCTACGAGCAGTACTTC
CASSLGQGRYEQYF
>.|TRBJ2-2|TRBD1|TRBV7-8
TGTGCCAGCAGCCGCCCGGACAGGGAATCGACCGGGGAGCTGTTTTTT
CASSRPDRESTGELFF
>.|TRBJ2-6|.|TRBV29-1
TGCAGCGTCATATCGTCCTCCGCAGGGGCCAACGGCCTGACTTTC
CSVISSSAGANGLTF
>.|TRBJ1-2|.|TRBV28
TGTGCCTGTGGGGGGGGCCATGGCTACACCTTC
CACGGGHGYTF
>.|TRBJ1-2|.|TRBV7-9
TGTGCCAGCAGCTTAGTCGGAGGCTATGGCTACACCTTC
CASSLVGGYGYTF
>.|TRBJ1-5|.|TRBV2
TGTGCCAGCAGTGAAGGACACCTTCTGTACAGTCAGCCCCAGCATTTT
CASSEGHLLYSQPQHF
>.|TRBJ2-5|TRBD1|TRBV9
TGTGCCAGCAGCCCCTTGGACAGGGGTGGGGAGACCCAGTACTTC
CASSPLDRGGETQYF
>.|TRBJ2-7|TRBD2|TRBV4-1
TGCGCCAGCAGCCAAGCAGCCGGGGGGGCCTACGAGCAGTACTTC
CASSQAAGGAYEQYF
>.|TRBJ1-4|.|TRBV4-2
TGTGCCAGCAGCCAAGCCACAGGTTCAACTAATGAAAAACTGTTTTTT
CASSQATGSTNEKLFF
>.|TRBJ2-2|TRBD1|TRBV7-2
TGTGCCAGCAGCTTTCCTACAGGGGTGGGGGCCGGGGAGCTGTTTTTT
CASSFPTGVGAGELFF
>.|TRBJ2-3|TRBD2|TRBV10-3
TGTGCCATCAGTGGCCGGACTAGCGGGAGCGGCACAGATACGCAGTATTTT
CAISGRTSGSGTDTQYF
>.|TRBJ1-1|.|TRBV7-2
TGTGCCAGCAGCTTAGTAGGGAGGACTGAAGCTTTCTTT
CASSLVGRTEAFF
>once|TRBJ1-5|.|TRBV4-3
TGCGCCAGCAGCCTCGGGCAAGGGGGGGTATGGCCCCAGCATTTT
CASSLGQGGVWPQHF
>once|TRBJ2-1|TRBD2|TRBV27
TGTGCCAGCAGTTTAGGGACTAGCGGGAGAGGTTTCAATGAGCAGTTCTTC
CASSLGTSGRGFNEQFF
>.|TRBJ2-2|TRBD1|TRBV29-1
TGCAGCGTTGAACCCGGCGCAGGGGGCACCGGGGAGCTGTTTTTT
CSVEPGAGGTGELFF
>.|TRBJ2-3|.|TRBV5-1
TGCGCCAGCAGCCCGACGGAGCCTTCCACAGATACGCAGTATTTT
CASSPTEPSTDTQYF